These 26 T cell receptor beta chains share one sample of origin, sequenced in a study of CXCR3-negative and CXCR3-positive naive CD8 T cells. The TRB libraries of cDNA were built by UMI-labeled 5' RACE. TCRdb reprocessed the 5' RACE reads and keeps a single row for each CDR3 protein, giving no DNA. This listing includes approximately 3,000 distinct CDR3 sequences. Sequencing was carried out using naive CXCR3- CD8+ T cells from blood. Described subset: CD45RO-CCR7+CD27+CD95- naive CD8+ T cells lacking CXCR3 (TNR3-). The receptor source for this set is a human donor in good health. Some clones in this sample may be carry-over from other donors' samples.

The J gene is TRBJ2-1, the V gene TRBV20-1. CDR1 and CDR2 (germline): DFQATT, SNEGSKA (reference sequence). The CDR3 runs to 12 residues. The CDR3: CSARDFYNEQFF.

In terms of frequency, this clonotype is medium-sized. V and J are TRBV29-1 and TRBJ2-5; the TCRdb call, TRBD1, lacks DNA for checking. The germline V gene has CDR1 SQVTM and CDR2 ANQGSEA. The CDR3 is 12 amino acids. CDR3 sequence: CSVGSARETQYF.

Its frequency marks this clonotype as large (0.1 to 1%). The V gene is TRBV7-3, the J gene TRBJ2-1; the D call from TCRdb, TRBD1, cannot be confirmed without DNA. The CDR3 is made up of 13 amino acids. Germline V lookup: CDR1 SGHTA, CDR2 FQGTGA. The CDR3 here is CASSPDSADEQFF.

Measured by frequency, this clonotype is medium-sized (0.01 to 0.1%). This rearrangement joins TRBV4-1 to TRBJ2-7. Per germline, CDR1 MGHRA and CDR2 YSYEKL. The CDR3 is 14 residues long. CDR3 region: CASSQDGKVHEQYF.

According to its frequency, this clonotype is medium-sized. The chain employs TRBV20-1 and TRBJ2-7. Germline assignment: CDR1 DFQATT and CDR2 SNEGSKA (reference sequence). The CDR3 has 12 amino acids. The CDR3 is CSAVGETYEQYF.

This clonotype is classed as medium-sized by frequency. The V gene is TRBV4-3, the J gene TRBJ2-7; there is no DNA to check the TCRdb D call of TRBD2. The CDR3 is made up of 14 amino acids. Germline V CDR1 and CDR2: LGHNA, YSLEER. CDR3 in amino acids: CASSQDTGDYEQYF.

According to its frequency, this clonotype is medium-sized. The chain uses TRBV5-1 and TRBJ2-1; the TCRdb D gene call, TRBD1, has no DNA to confirm it. Germline assignment: CDR1 SGHRS and CDR2 YFSETQ. The CDR3 covers 16 residues. Here the CDR3 reads CASSLAAGGAYNEQFF.

The V gene is TRBV27, the J gene TRBJ2-1; the TCRdb call, TRBD2, lacks DNA for checking. CDR3 length equals 15 residues. Per germline, CDR1 MNHEY and CDR2 SMNVEV (reference sequence). The CDR3 sequence is CASSLARNSYNEQFF.

This clonotype is classed as medium-sized (0.01 to 0.1%) by frequency. The chain employs TRBV6-5 and TRBJ1-2. The CDR3 spans 19 residues. The germline CDR1 and CDR2 sequences are MNHEY and SVGAGI. The CDR3 loop is CASSYVEPMSGRTTHGYTF.

Judged by frequency, this clonotype is medium-sized. The chain couples TRBV24-1 to TRBJ2-1; there is no DNA to check the TCRdb D call of TRBD1. The CDR3 is 14 residues long. CDR1 KGHDR and CDR2 SFDVKD come from the germline V gene. CDR3 sequence: CATSDRTGGNEQFF.

By frequency, this clonotype registers medium-sized. The chain links TRBV6-6 to TRBJ1-1. Germline CDR1 and CDR2: MNHNY and SVGAGI (reference sequence). This CDR3 is 15 amino acids long. The CDR3 reads CASKTAGGGETEAFF.

The J gene is TRBJ2-7, the V gene TRBV6-6; TCRdb's D call, TRBD1, is unchecked because there is no DNA. The CDR3 has 18 residues. The germline V gene encodes CDR1 MNHNY and CDR2 SVGAGI (reference sequence). CDR3 residues: CASSYSDSGQGSAYEQYF.

Frequency places this clonotype as medium-sized. The chain couples TRBV29-1 to TRBJ2-6; TCRdb designates TRBD1, a call that cannot be tested without DNA. CDR3 length: 16 amino acids. Germline assignment: CDR1 SQVTM and CDR2 ANQGSEA. CDR3 protein: CSVAGVLSSGANVLTF.

This clonotype is identified as medium-sized from frequency. V is TRBV29-1 and J is TRBJ1-1; TCRdb reports TRBD1, a call that lacks DNA to check it against. The CDR3 runs to 15 residues. Germline assignment: CDR1 SQVTM and CDR2 ANQGSEA. The CDR3 reads CSVEGQGNLITEAFF.

Considering frequency, this clonotype is medium-sized. V usage is TRBV7-2 and J usage is TRBJ2-3. The CDR3 is made up of 11 amino acids. CDR1 and CDR2 (germline): SGHTA, FQGNSA. The CDR3: CASSPPDTQYF.

This clonotype is classed as medium-sized (0.01 to 0.1%) by frequency. The rearrangement joins TRBV20-1 to TRBJ2-1. The length of the CDR3 is 14 residues. Per the germline V gene, CDR1 is DFQATT and CDR2 is SNEGSKA (reference sequence). This CDR3 reads CSARSDHAYNEQFF.

This clonotype is identified as medium-sized (0.01 to 0.1%) from frequency. This chain joins TRBV20-1 and TRBJ2-1; TCRdb names TRBD2, which stays unverified in the absence of DNA. In germline, CDR1 is DFQATT, CDR2 SNEGSKA (reference sequence). This CDR3 is built from 15 residues. Here the CDR3 reads CSALRDLSSYNEQFF.

The chain combines TRBV19 with TRBJ1-5; the D call of TRBD1 rests on TCRdb alone, since no DNA is present to check it. The CDR3 totals 16 residues. Looked up from germline, CDR1 is LNHDA and CDR2 is SQIVND (reference sequence). The CDR3 sequence: CASTSSIDSAKLAQHF.

This chain connects TRBV20-1 to TRBJ1-5. The CDR3 has 15 amino acids. Looked up from germline, CDR1 is DFQATT and CDR2 is SNEGSKA (reference sequence). The CDR3 loop reads CSARDLVRENQPQHF.

This clonotype is classed as medium-sized by frequency. This CDR3 reads CSVAAGQGKYYGYTF. The rearrangement links TRBV29-1 to TRBJ1-2; the TCRdb D gene call, TRBD1, has no DNA to confirm it. CDR1 and CDR2 from the germline V gene are SQVTM and ANQGSEA. The CDR3 spans 15 residues.

Its frequency marks this clonotype as medium-sized. This rearrangement joins TRBV29-1 to TRBJ2-7; TCRdb's D call, TRBD1, is unchecked because there is no DNA. CDR3 length: 11 amino acids. Germline CDR1 and CDR2: SQVTM and ANQGSEA. The CDR3 here is CSADRESEQYF.

By frequency, this clonotype registers medium-sized. This chain connects TRBV3-1 to TRBJ1-5; TCRdb indicates TRBD1, and absent DNA this call remains unverified. The germline CDR1 and CDR2 sequences are LGHDT and YNNKEL (reference sequence). The CDR3 runs to 15 residues. CDR3 protein: CASSQDAGLNQPQHF.

This chain joins TRBV29-1 and TRBJ2-3; TCRdb indicates TRBD2, and absent DNA this call remains unverified. CDR1 and CDR2 from the germline V gene are SQVTM and ANQGSEA. CDR3 length: 15 amino acids. CDR3 protein: CSVWGESLGTDTQYF.

V usage is TRBV5-1 and J usage is TRBJ1-6; the D gene TCRdb calls, TRBD1, cannot be checked with no DNA. The CDR3 length is 13 residues. Germline V gene sequence: CDR1 SGHRS, CDR2 YFSETQ. The chain's CDR3 is CASSLEPGSPLHF.

The chain carries TRBV3-1 and TRBJ2-7. The CDR3 has 13 residues. Germline lookup yields CDR1 LGHDT and CDR2 YNNKEL (reference sequence). The CDR3 is CASSQDQSYEQYF.

The rearrangement links TRBV13 to TRBJ2-3. The CDR3 has 13 residues. In germline, CDR1 is PRHDT, CDR2 FYEKMQ (reference sequence). CDR3 region: CASRPNLGDTQYF.